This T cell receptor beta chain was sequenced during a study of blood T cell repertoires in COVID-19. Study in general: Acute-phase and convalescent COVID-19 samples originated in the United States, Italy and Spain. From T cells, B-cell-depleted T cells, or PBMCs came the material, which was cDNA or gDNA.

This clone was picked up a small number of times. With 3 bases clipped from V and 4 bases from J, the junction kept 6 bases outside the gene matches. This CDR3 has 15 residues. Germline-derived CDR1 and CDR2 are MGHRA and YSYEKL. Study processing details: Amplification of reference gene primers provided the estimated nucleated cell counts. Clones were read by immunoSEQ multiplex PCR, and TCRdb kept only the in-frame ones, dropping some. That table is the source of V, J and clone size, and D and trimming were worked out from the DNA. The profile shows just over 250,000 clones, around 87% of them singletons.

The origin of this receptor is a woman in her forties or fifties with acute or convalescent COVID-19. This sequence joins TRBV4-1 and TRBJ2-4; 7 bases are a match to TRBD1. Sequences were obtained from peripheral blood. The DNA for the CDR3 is TGCGCCAGCAGCCAGACCGGGACAGAGAAAAACATTCAGTACTTC. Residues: CASSQTGTEKNIQYF.